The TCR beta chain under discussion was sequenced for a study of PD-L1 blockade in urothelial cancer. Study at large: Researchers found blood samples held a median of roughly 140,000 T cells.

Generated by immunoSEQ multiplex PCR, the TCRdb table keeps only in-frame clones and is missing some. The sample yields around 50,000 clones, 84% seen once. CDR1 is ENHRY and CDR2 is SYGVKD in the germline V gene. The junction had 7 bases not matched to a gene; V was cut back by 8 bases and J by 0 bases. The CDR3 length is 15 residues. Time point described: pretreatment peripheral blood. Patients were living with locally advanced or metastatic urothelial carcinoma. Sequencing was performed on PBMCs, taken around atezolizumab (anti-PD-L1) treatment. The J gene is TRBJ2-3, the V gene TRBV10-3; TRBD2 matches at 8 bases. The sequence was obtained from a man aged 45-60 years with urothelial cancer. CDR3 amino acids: CAISGGGPSTDTQYF. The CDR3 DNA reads TGTGCCATCTCGGGGGGGGGACCTAGCACAGATACGCAGTATTTT.